Shown below are 28 T cell receptor beta chains from a single sample sequenced in a study of cytomegalovirus exposure and HLA in healthy donors. The PCR made use of 60 Vbeta and 13 Jbeta primers. The assay was immunoSEQ multiplex PCR, and TCRdb's table has in-frame clones only and misses some. This sample carries more than 65,000 clones, about 74% of them seen once, and the ten largest clones take approximately 10%. The sequencing sample was made of PBMCs. Receptors were obtained from a woman aged 60-75 years in good health and CMV-seropositive.

Here the CDR3 reads CASSLVARRSSYNEQFF. In DNA form, the CDR3 reads TGTGCCAGCAGTTTGGTGGCGAGGAGGAGCTCCTACAATGAGCAGTTCTTC. The rearrangement joins TRBV6-4 to TRBJ2-1, with a tentative D call TRBD2 (5 bases). From germline, CDR1 is MRHNA and CDR2 SNTAGT. This CDR3 has 17 residues. V was pared by 5 bases and J by 0 bases, with 17 bases between.

The chain recombines TRBV2 with TRBJ1-6; D gene uncertain. Per germline, CDR1 SNHLY and CDR2 FYNNEI. This CDR3 region has 14 residues. Trimming pared 6 bases from V and 5 bases from J, leaving 11 bases between. The CDR3 DNA is TGTGCCAGCAGGCGAACCAACGATAATTCACCCCTCCACTTT. It translates to CASRRTNDNSPLHF.

Here the CDR3 reads CASSQAAGNYGYTF. CDR3 in DNA: TGCGCCAGCAGCCAAGCTGCAGGGAACTATGGCTACACCTTC. This chain uses TRBV4-1 with TRBJ1-2, with a possible D match to TRBD1 (5 bases). The CDR3 runs to 14 residues. Germline values: CDR1 MGHRA, CDR2 YSYEKL. V dropped 1 base and J dropped 2 bases, with 8 bases sitting between them.

The chain uses TRBV11-2 and TRBJ1-1, with D unresolved. Germline V gives CDR1 SGHAT, CDR2 FQNNGV. The CDR3 length is 12 residues. Trimming pared 5 bases from V and 1 base from J, leaving 5 bases between. CDR3: CASSGRNTEAFF. In DNA, the CDR3 is TGTGCCAGCAGCGGGAGGAACACTGAAGCTTTCTTT. The full variable domain, rest sourced from reference TRBV11-2 and TRBJ1-1, is EAGVAQSPRYKIIEKRQSVAFWCNPISGHATLYWYQQILGQGPKLLIQFQNNGVVDDSQLPKDRFSAERLKGVDSTLKIQPAKLEDSAVYLCASSGRNTEAFFGQGTRLTVV.

This clone was seen more than once but under ten times. The chain combines TRBV30 with TRBJ2-7, with 9 bases matching TRBD2. CDR1 is GTSNPN, CDR2 SVGIG, per germline (reference sequence). V was pared by 7 bases and J by 9 bases, with 13 bases of the junction left unmatched. This CDR3 contains 13 residues. The CDR3 DNA follows: TGTGCCTATCGGACTAGCGCGTCGTCTGTGCAGTACTTC. It codes for CAYRTSASSVQYF.

The chain employs TRBV30 and TRBJ1-1; D is perhaps TRBD1 (6 bases). Trimming stripped 3 bases from V and 7 bases from J, with 21 bases between. CDR3 size: 15 residues. Germline lookup yields CDR1 GTSNPN and CDR2 SVGIG (reference sequence). The CDR3 region is CAWRGTIRRVNEAFF. DNA for the CDR3: TGTGCCTGGAGGGGGACAATCCGCCGAGTTAATGAAGCTTTCTTT.

This clone has just a few counts. The chain links TRBV5-6 to TRBJ2-7, with a weak D call TRBD2 (6 bases). Germline V gene lookup returns CDR1 SGHDT and CDR2 YYEEEE. Trimming stripped 5 bases from V and 3 bases from J, with 12 bases between. This CDR3 comprises 13 residues. CDR3 bases: TGTGCCAGCAGACCTTGGGACTTCTACGAGCAGTACTTC. Amino acids: CASRPWDFYEQYF.

The rearrangement links TRBV5-1 to TRBJ2-3; D is possibly TRBD2 (6 bases). The CDR3 extends over 15 amino acids. Germline V CDR1 and CDR2: SGHRS, YFSETQ. Trimming took off 3 bases at V and 3 bases at J, with 14 bases between the two ends. In nucleotides, the CDR3 is TGCGCCAGCAGCTATGTACGGGGGTCGACAGATACGCAGTATTTT. It is translated as CASSYVRGSTDTQYF.

The chain employs TRBV6-6 and TRBJ1-3; D is possibly TRBD1 (6 bases). With 5 bases removed from V and 6 bases from J, the gap between germline ends came to 14 bases. CDR1 is MNHNY and CDR2 is SVGAGI in the germline V gene (reference sequence). The CDR3 totals 14 residues. CDR3 in DNA: TGTGCCAGCAGTAAAGGACAGCAACCAAACACCATATATTTT. Translating it yields CASSKGQQPNTIYF.

The V gene is TRBV5-4, the J gene TRBJ2-3, with D possibly TRBD2 on 6 matching bases. CDR3 length equals 14 residues. Trimming removed 3 bases from V and 4 bases from J, with 12 bases in between. Germline CDR1 and CDR2: SGHNT and YYREEE (reference sequence). The CDR3 reads CASSWEWGADTQYF. CDR3 bases: TGTGCCAGCAGCTGGGAATGGGGGGCAGATACGCAGTATTTT.

This clone turned up a few times. CDR3 bases: TGTGCCACCAGCAGAGGAGGGATGAACACTGAAGCTTTCTTT. As protein: CATSRGGMNTEAFF. The chain employs TRBV15 and TRBJ1-1; unclear D gene. The CDR3 extends over 14 amino acids. Germline loops: CDR1 LNHNV, CDR2 YYDKDF (reference sequence). V lost 1 base, J lost 0 bases, and 6 bases lay in between.

This clone was seen a single time. The rearrangement joins TRBV5-6 to TRBJ2-5; weak D call: TRBD2 (7 bases). CDR1 is SGHDT and CDR2 is YYEEEE in the germline V gene. This CDR3 region has 15 residues. V dropped 3 bases and J dropped 6 bases, with 18 bases sitting between them. This chain's CDR3 is CASSSYLQGGQTQYF. CDR3 bases: TGTGCCAGCAGCTCATACCTACAGGGAGGGCAGACCCAGTACTTC. The full variable domain, in which reference TRBV5-6 and TRBJ2-5 provide the parts outside the CDR3, is DAGVTQSPTHLIKTRGQQVTLRCSPKSGHDTVSWYQQALGQGPQFIFQYYEEEERQRGNFPDRFSGHQFPNYSSELNVNALLLGDSALYLCASSSYLQGGQTQYFGPGTRLLVL.

This chain connects TRBV5-1 to TRBJ1-3, with TRBD1 matching 9 bases. V dropped 4 bases and J dropped 0; count of bases not matched to a gene: 5. Germline CDR1 and CDR2: SGHRS and YFSETQ. The CDR3 contains 16 residues. CDR3 region: CASSVQGAGSGNTIYF. In nucleotides, the CDR3 is TGCGCCAGCAGCGTACAGGGGGCTGGCTCTGGAAACACCATATATTTT.

In its sample, this clone was seen a few times. J is TRBJ1-1 and V is TRBV9; D remains ambiguous. With 0 bases removed from V and 8 bases from J, the gap between germline ends came to 11 bases. The CDR3 covers 13 residues. CDR1 is SGDLS, CDR2 YYNGEE, per germline. In nucleotides, the CDR3 is TGTGCCAGCAGCGTAGGGGGTAGCGGCGAAGCTTTCTTT. It specifies CASSVGGSGEAFF.

J is TRBJ2-1 and V is TRBV6-1; 8 positions match TRBD1. The CDR3 extends over 15 amino acids. Per the germline V gene, CDR1 is MNHNS and CDR2 is SASEGT. Trimming took 6 bases from V and 2 from J; bases not matched to a gene: 6. For the CDR3, the DNA is TGTGCCAGCAGGGCGACAGGGGTCCCCTACAATGAGCAGTTCTTC. Translation: CASRATGVPYNEQFF.

This chain joins TRBV6-6 and TRBJ2-1; 7 positions agree with TRBD2. CDR3 length: 14 residues. From germline, CDR1 is MNHNY and CDR2 SVGAGI (reference sequence). Trimming removed 3 bases from V and 7 bases from J; junction bases left unmatched: 6. CDR3 DNA: TGTGCCAGCAGTTATGAAGGACTAGAGAATGAGCAGTTCTTC. As protein: CASSYEGLENEQFF.

V is TRBV6-6 and J is TRBJ1-6; 8 positions agree with TRBD1. The junction had 7 bases not matched to a gene; V was cut back by 5 bases and J by 7 bases. In germline, CDR1 is MNHNY, CDR2 SVGAGI (reference sequence). The CDR3 length is 15 residues. CDR3 region: CASSTQGARNSPLHF. CDR3 coding DNA: TGTGCCAGCAGTACCCAGGGGGCGCGGAATTCACCCCTCCACTTT.

V usage is TRBV30 and J usage is TRBJ1-5; D remains ambiguous. CDR1 and CDR2 from the germline V gene are GTSNPN and SVGIG (reference sequence). Trimming removed 2 bases from V and 0 bases from J, with 5 bases in between. CDR3 size: 13 residues. The CDR3 DNA follows: TGTGCCTGGAGTCCCCATAGCAATCAGCCCCAGCATTTT. Its translation: CAWSPHSNQPQHF. The full variable domain, completed using reference TRBV30 and TRBJ1-5, is SQTIHQWPATLVQPVGSPLSLECTVEGTSNPNLYWYRQAAGRGLQLLFYSVGIGQISSEVPQNLSASRPQDRQFILSSKKLLLSDSGFYLCAWSPHSNQPQHFGDGTRLSIL.

The chain combines TRBV11-2 with TRBJ2-7, with D hard to call. Germline V gene data show CDR1 as SGHAT and CDR2 as FQNNGV. The CDR3 runs 14 residues. Trimming pared 3 bases from V and 0 bases from J, leaving 9 bases between. The CDR3 here is CASSLGQVSYEQYF. CDR3 sequence (DNA): TGTGCCAGCAGCTTGGGCCAGGTCTCCTACGAGCAGTACTTC.

This rearrangement joins TRBV18 to TRBJ1-5; 8 nucleotides agree with TRBD1. Germline lookup yields CDR1 KGHSH and CDR2 LQKENI. This CDR3 region has 16 residues. Trimming at V came to 3 bases and at J to 4 bases, leaving 8 bases not matched to a gene. DNA of the CDR3: TGTGCCAGCTCACCTCCCACAGGGGGAAGGAATCAGCCCCAGCATTTT. It encodes CASSPPTGGRNQPQHF.

In its sample, this clone was seen once. One junction end does not reproduce the germline sequence, and a read error may be involved. The chain is built from TRBV7-7 and TRBJ2-5; 12 bases line up with TRBD2. There are 14 residues in the CDR3. CDR1 and CDR2 (germline): SSHAT, FNYEAQ (reference sequence). CDR3 region: CASSLAGGEETQYF. The CDR3 bases are TGTGCTAGCAGCCTAGCGGGAGGGGAAGAGACCCAGTACTTC.

The J gene is TRBJ1-1, the V gene TRBV2; unclear D gene. Per the germline V gene, CDR1 is SNHLY and CDR2 is FYNNEI. V lost 7 bases to trimming and J lost 1 base, with 19 bases between them. The CDR3 has 16 residues. CDR3 protein: CASTPLSRRSNTEAFF. In nucleotides, the CDR3 is TGTGCCAGCACACCACTGTCACGGCGGTCGAACACTGAAGCTTTCTTT.

J is TRBJ1-6 and V is TRBV5-6, with D unresolved. Trimming took off 0 bases at V and 9 bases at J, with 4 bases between the two ends. The CDR3 length is 12 residues. Per the germline V gene, CDR1 is SGHDT and CDR2 is YYEEEE. The CDR3 bases are TGTGCCAGCAGCTTGGACACTTCACCCCTCCACTTT. Translated: CASSLDTSPLHF. Based on the CDR3 plus reference TRBV5-6 and TRBJ1-6, the full variable domain is DAGVTQSPTHLIKTRGQQVTLRCSPKSGHDTVSWYQQALGQGPQFIFQYYEEEERQRGNFPDRFSGHQFPNYSSELNVNALLLGDSALYLCASSLDTSPLHFGNGTRLTVT.

The J gene is TRBJ2-5, the V gene TRBV7-2, with TRBD2 matching over 11 bases. The CDR3 spans 15 residues. V dropped 3 bases and J dropped 2; count of bases not matched to a gene: 2. CDR1 and CDR2 (germline): SGHTA, FQGNSA. The CDR3 protein is CASSFSGGAQETQYF. CDR3 coding DNA: TGTGCCAGCAGCTTTAGCGGGGGGGCACAAGAGACCCAGTACTTC.

The chain has TRBV19 and TRBJ1-5; D uncertain. Trimming cost V 1 base and J 0 bases, with 7 bases left between them. From germline, CDR1 is LNHDA and CDR2 SQIVND (reference sequence). The CDR3 totals 15 residues. For the CDR3, the DNA is TGTGCCAGTAGTATAGTTGCAGGTAGCAATCAGCCCCAGCATTTT. Translation: CASSIVAGSNQPQHF.

This chain connects TRBV20-1 to TRBJ1-4, with unresolved D. CDR3 size: 11 residues. The V and J ends lost 6 bases and 9 bases respectively, with 11 bases between them. In germline, CDR1 is DFQATT, CDR2 SNEGSKA (reference sequence). CDR3 coding DNA: TGCAGTGCAGTTTTGGGCAAAAAACTGTTTTTT. Amino acids: CSAVLGKKLFF.

This clone was picked up a small number of times. The rearrangement uses TRBV4-1 and TRBJ1-5; 8 bases align to TRBD1. Germline assignment: CDR1 MGHRA and CDR2 YSYEKL. This CDR3 contains 16 residues. Trimming at V came to 5 bases and at J to 4 bases, leaving 10 bases not matched to a gene. The CDR3 sequence is CASSNSGTGSNQPQHF. The CDR3 nucleotides are TGCGCCAGCAGCAATTCCGGGACAGGAAGTAATCAGCCCCAGCATTTT.

The J gene is TRBJ1-6, the V gene TRBV30, with 9 bases aligning to TRBD1. The CDR3 sequence is 15 residues long. Germline assignment: CDR1 GTSNPN and CDR2 SVGIG (reference sequence). After removal of 3 bases from V and 10 bases from J, the junction contained 10 bases not matched to a gene. CDR3 nucleotides: TGTGCCTGGAGCGTCTTACAGGGGGCGGGATCACCCCTCCACTTT. Translated, it gives CAWSVLQGAGSPLHF. Full variable domain (missing parts from reference TRBV30 and TRBJ1-6): SQTIHQWPATLVQPVGSPLSLECTVEGTSNPNLYWYRQAAGRGLQLLFYSVGIGQISSEVPQNLSASRPQDRQFILSSKKLLLSDSGFYLCAWSVLQGAGSPLHFGNGTRLTVT.